This T cell receptor (beta chain) came from a study of beta chain features in type 1 diabetes. Across the whole study: No patient-donor differences in age, gender, total cells or subset yield. Study findings and constraints: Possibly, sequencing cDNA over-represented cells that had high TCR expression levels. There was a moderate but significant shortening of TCRB CDR3s in all four CD4+ subsets of Type 1 diabetes patients. Fewer insertions but more deletions were seen at VDJ junctions in type 1 diabetes patients. Patients' naive, central memory and Treg TCRB repertoires seemed closer to one another than those of healthy donors.

The sample holds one count of this clone. No antigen is known for it. Trimming stripped 3 bases from V and 3 bases from J, with 12 bases between. Germline V gene lookup returns CDR1 SGHRS and CDR2 YFSETQ. The CDR3 length is 15 residues. The investigators reverse transcribed all of the isolated RNA, so they sequenced expressed TCRB transcripts. Clones were read by immunoSEQ multiplex PCR, and TCRdb kept only the in-frame ones, dropping some. The sample contains tens of thousands of clones, roughly two thirds of which appear only once. This chain uses TRBV5-1 with TRBJ1-4, with a tentative D call TRBD1 (6 bases). This TCR came from a man between 18 and 35 years old with type 1 diabetes. The specimen was Tregs from blood. CDR3 loop: CASSSQGFANEKLFF. In DNA, the CDR3 is TGCGCCAGCAGCTCACAGGGTTTTGCTAATGAAAAACTGTTTTTT. Drawing the rest from reference TRBV5-1 and TRBJ1-4, the complete variable domain is KAGVTQTPRYLIKTRGQQVTLSCSPISGHRSVSWYQQTPGQGLQFLFEYFSETQRNKGNFPGRFSGRQFSNSRSEMNVSTLELGDSALYLCASSSQGFANEKLFFGSGTQLSVL.